This TCR beta chain was sequenced in a study of cytomegalovirus exposure and HLA in healthy donors. PCR involved 60 Vbeta and 13 Jbeta primers. Libraries were prepared by immunoSEQ multiplex PCR; TCRdb keeps only in-frame clonotypes and omits some of them. The sample has under 100,000 clones. The clonotype was recovered from a man aged 30 to 45 in good health and CMV-seronegative. Sequenced material: PBMCs.

DNA for the CDR3: TGTGCCAGCAGCTTAGCGAGTCGGTCCCAGTACTTC. Amino acid sequence: CASSLASRSQYF. V and J are TRBV7-6 and TRBJ2-5; no clear D gene. The CDR3 covers 12 residues. Germline V CDR1 and CDR2: SGHVS, FNYEAQ. V was trimmed by 0 bases and J by 9 bases, leaving 8 bases between them.